Listed here are 32 T cell receptor beta chains from one sample, sequenced in a study of regulatory T cells in long-lasting Graves disease. Time point here: persistent/refractory GD, antithyroid drugs over 5 years with positive TRAb. There was RNA extracted from PBMCs, and the TCR library was made from it. Sequencing libraries for TCR beta were prepared with iRepertoire HTBI primers and Arm-PCR of CDR3 regions. TCRdb passed the multiplex PCR reads through MiXCR, listing each CDR3 protein once. The table shows roughly 400,000 distinct CDR3 sequences, with under 25% occurring only once. The sample was peripheral blood mononuclear cells (PBMCs), taken when the disease was refractory, from a patient treated with antithyroid drugs. These receptors were obtained from a female donor with Graves disease.

This clonotype has just a few counts. The genes are TRBV7-6 and TRBJ2-2, with D tentatively TRBD1 or TRBD2 (5 bases each). The CDR3 has 13 residues. The germline V and J ends were trimmed by 6 bases and 6 bases, with 11 bases remaining between them. Germline V gene sequence: CDR1 SGHVS, CDR2 FNYEAQ. As DNA, the CDR3 is TGTGCCAGCAGAACCGTGGGGGCCGGGGAGCTGTTTTTT. It yields the protein CASRTVGAGELFF.

This clonotype occurred many times. The DNA of the CDR3 is TGTGCCAGCAGTTACTCGAGCGCCGGGACAGGGAAAGAGACCCAGTACTTC. Translating it yields CASSYSSAGTGKETQYF. The rearrangement joins TRBV6-5 to TRBJ2-5; 9 nucleotides line up with TRBD1. The germline CDR1 and CDR2 sequences are MNHEY and SVGAGI. This CDR3 region has 17 residues. V lost 0 bases to trimming and J lost 3 bases; unmatched junction nucleotides: 8.

This clonotype was seen only a few times. This chain links TRBV7-9 with TRBJ2-5, with D hard to call. Germline V gene lookup returns CDR1 SEHNR and CDR2 FQNEAQ (reference sequence). V shed 6 bases and J shed 7 bases, with 12 bases lying between them. CDR3 length: 12 amino acids. CDR3 protein: CASSRNPRTQYF. CDR3 sequence (DNA): TGTGCCAGCAGTAGAAACCCGAGGACCCAGTACTTC.

This clonotype was recorded at least ten times. This chain connects TRBV10-3 to TRBJ1-5; tentatively, D is TRBD1 (5 bases). This CDR3 is 14 amino acids long. The germline V gene encodes CDR1 ENHRY and CDR2 SYGVKD. The V end lost 3 bases, the J end lost 5 bases, and 11 bases lay between the germline ends. CDR3 sequence: CAISEKAGHQPQHF. DNA for the CDR3: TGTGCCATCAGTGAAAAGGCAGGGCATCAGCCCCAGCATTTT.

This clonotype has a count of ten or more. J is TRBJ2-5 and V is TRBV20-1; tentatively, D is TRBD2 (6 bases). CDR3 length: 17 amino acids. Germline loops: CDR1 DFQATT, CDR2 SNEGSKA (reference sequence). Trimming removed 1 base from V and 5 bases from J, with 23 bases in between. The CDR3 coding sequence is TGCAGTGCTAGAGGTCCAGGTCCGGAGGGCCGAGTGGAGACCCAGTACTTC. Amino acid sequence: CSARGPGPEGRVETQYF.

This clonotype was detected ten times or more. The gene calls are TRBV18 and TRBJ2-5; unclear D gene. V was shortened by 3 bases and J by 4 bases, with 6 bases between the two germline ends. CDR1 KGHSH and CDR2 LQKENI come from the germline V gene. This CDR3 comprises 12 residues. The DNA of the CDR3 is TGTGCCAGCTCACCGCCCCTAGAGACCCAGTACTTC. Protein sequence: CASSPPLETQYF. The full variable domain, its missing parts supplied by reference TRBV18 and TRBJ2-5, is NAGVMQNPRHLVRRRGQEARLRCSPMKGHSHVYWYRQLPEEGLKFMVYLQKENIIDESGMPKERFSAEFPKEGPSILRIQQVVRGDSAAYFCASSPPLETQYFGPGTRLLVL.

This clonotype was counted many times. The V gene is TRBV20-1, the J gene TRBJ2-3; no clear D. Germline CDR1 reads DFQATT; CDR2 reads SNEGSKA (reference sequence). The V and J ends lost 5 bases and 2 bases respectively, with 17 bases between them. There are 15 residues in the CDR3. The CDR3 protein is CSAPADGGNTDTQYF. CDR3 sequence (DNA): TGCAGTGCTCCAGCCGATGGCGGAAACACAGATACGCAGTATTTT.

V usage is TRBV5-1 and J usage is TRBJ2-2; the match to TRBD2 covers 13 bases. The germline gives CDR1 SGHRS, CDR2 YFSETQ. Trimming at V came to 0 bases and at J to 3 bases, leaving 5 bases not matched to a gene. The CDR3 runs 18 residues. CDR3 region: CASSLVGTSGAYTGELFF. In DNA form, the CDR3 reads TGCGCCAGCAGCTTGGTGGGGACTAGCGGGGCGTACACCGGGGAGCTGTTTTTT.

This clonotype has at least ten counts. The chain combines TRBV28 with TRBJ1-1; possible D gene TRBD1, 6 bases. This CDR3 spans 14 amino acids. CDR1 is MDHEN, CDR2 SYDVKM, per germline. The V gene lost 5 bases and the J gene lost 1 base, with 11 bases spanning the gap. CDR3 loop: CASSKTGGNTEAFF. CDR3 bases: TGTGCCAGCAGTAAGACAGGAGGGAACACTGAAGCTTTCTTT.

The table lists this clonotype with a count of one. This sequence may be a read error, since a much larger clone differs from it by one base. The rearrangement links TRBV30 to TRBJ2-5, with D tentatively TRBD2 (5 bases). Germline CDR1 is GTSNPN and CDR2 is SVGIG (reference sequence). The CDR3 sequence is 10 residues long. CDR3 DNA: TGTACCTGGAGGCAGGAGACCCAGTACTTC. Its protein is CTWRQETQYF. Full variable domain (rest looked up from reference TRBV30 and TRBJ2-5): SQTIHQWPATLVQPVGSPLSLECTVEGTSNPNLYWYRQAAGRGLQLLFYSVGIGQISSEVPQNLSASRPQDRQFILSSKKLLLSDSGFYLCTWRQETQYFGPGTRLLVL.

This clonotype came up many times. The chain recombines TRBV6-2 or TRBV6-3 with TRBJ2-5; 13 bases map to TRBD2. Germline values: CDR1 MNHEY, CDR2 SVGEGT. The J segment lost 4 bases and the V segment lost 2 bases, leaving 7 bases of the junction unmatched. The CDR3 consists of 17 residues. The CDR3 DNA reads as TGTGCCAGCAGTTACCGGGGACTAGCGGGATATAGAGAGACCCAGTACTTC. It translates to CASSYRGLAGYRETQYF.

A remark on this clonotype: A much bigger clone sits one base away, suggesting this may be a read error. The rearrangement links TRBV12-3 or TRBV12-4 to TRBJ1-6; no clear D. The CDR3 loop spans 15 amino acids. V was trimmed by 3 bases and J by 0 bases, leaving 6 bases between them. The CDR3 DNA is TGTGCCAGCAGTTTCCAAAGCTCCTATAATTCACCCCTCCACTTT. Amino acid sequence: CASSFQSSYNSPLHF.

The gene calls are TRBV5-6 and TRBJ2-6, with no clear D. The CDR3 has 16 amino acids. The germline V gene has CDR1 SGHDT and CDR2 YYEEEE. V was trimmed by 0 bases and J by 2 bases, leaving 9 bases between them. This CDR3 is CASSLAGPAGANVLTF. In nucleotides, the CDR3 is TGTGCCAGCAGCTTGGCGGGTCCTGCTGGGGCCAACGTCCTGACTTTC. Filled out from reference TRBV5-6 and TRBJ2-6, the complete variable domain reads DAGVTQSPTHLIKTRGQQVTLRCSPKSGHDTVSWYQQALGQGPQFIFQYYEEEERQRGNFPDRFSGHQFPNYSSELNVNALLLGDSALYLCASSLAGPAGANVLTFGAGSRLTVL.

At least ten counts were recorded for this clonotype. The V and J genes are TRBV18 and TRBJ1-2; D gene uncertain. The V and J ends lost 0 bases and 5 bases respectively, with 10 bases between them. This CDR3 contains 14 residues. Germline CDR1 KGHSH, CDR2 LQKENI. The CDR3: CASSPPGFGYGYTF. In DNA form, the CDR3 reads TGTGCCAGCTCACCACCCGGGTTCGGATATGGCTACACCTTC.

About this clonotype itself: One base away lies a much larger clone, so this may be a sequencing read error. This chain uses TRBV28 with TRBJ2-7; TRBD2 agrees at 8 bases. Trimming removed 7 bases from V and 2 bases from J; junction bases left unmatched: 4. Germline CDR1 MDHEN, CDR2 SYDVKM. This CDR3 spans 13 amino acids. The CDR3 loop reads CASTAGGAYEQYF. The CDR3 DNA follows: TGTGCCAGCACGGCGGGAGGAGCCTACGAGCAGTACTTC.

This clonotype was observed at least ten times. The gene calls are TRBV2 and TRBJ1-6, with 8 bases aligning to TRBD1. From germline, CDR1 is SNHLY and CDR2 FYNNEI. With V trimmed by 5 bases and J by 7 bases, 13 bases remained unmatched. The CDR3 spans 17 residues. CDR3 sequence: CASSKYNPGQANSPLHF. The CDR3 DNA follows: TGTGCCAGCAGTAAATACAATCCGGGACAGGCGAATTCACCCCTCCACTTT.

This chain joins TRBV7-2 and TRBJ2-1, with unresolved D. Between the trimmed V and J ends, which lost 9 bases and 1 base, there was a span of 13 bases. Per germline, CDR1 SGHTA and CDR2 FQGNSA. This CDR3 region has 14 residues. In nucleotides, the CDR3 is TGTGCCAGGCTACTGGGGTTTTCCTACAATGAGCAGTTCTTC. Protein sequence: CARLLGFSYNEQFF.

The chain couples TRBV6-9 to TRBJ1-1; 12 bases agree with TRBD1. V was clipped by 3 bases and J by 7 bases; unmatched bases: 12. Per the germline V gene, CDR1 is MNHGY and CDR2 is SVAAGI. The CDR3 runs 17 residues. The CDR3 region is CASSYLGGGQGAFEAFF. CDR3 DNA sequence: TGTGCCAGCAGTTACCTAGGGGGGGGACAGGGGGCTTTTGAAGCTTTCTTT.

The V call is TRBV9, the J call TRBJ1-2; D call uncertain. V was clipped by 3 bases and J by 7 bases, with 31 bases between them. This CDR3 contains 19 residues. Germline CDR1 is SGDLS and CDR2 is YYNGEE. CDR3 sequence: CASSASNPIPLYASGGYTF. The CDR3 coding sequence is TGTGCCAGCAGCGCCTCAAATCCCATCCCCTTGTATGCCTCTGGTGGCTACACCTTC.

This clonotype was observed at least ten times. This rearrangement joins TRBV10-2 to TRBJ2-5, with 7 bases aligning to TRBD2. V shed 10 bases and J 7 bases; nucleotides not matched to a gene: 18. Per germline, CDR1 WSHSY and CDR2 SAAADI. CDR3 size: 15 residues. The CDR3 region has the DNA TGCGCCACCAGGCCCAAAGGCGGGAGTAGAGCGACCCAGTACTTC. Its protein is CATRPKGGSRATQYF.

There are many counts of this clonotype. The chain recombines TRBV18 with TRBJ1-1, with TRBD1 matching 8 bases. The CDR3 sequence is 14 residues long. V was clipped by 4 bases and J by 1 base; unmatched bases: 2. Germline CDR1 KGHSH, CDR2 LQKENI. The CDR3 DNA sequence: TGTGCCAGCTCACGGGACAGGTCGAACACTGAAGCTTTCTTT. Protein product: CASSRDRSNTEAFF. The full variable domain, with the rest looked up from reference TRBV18 and TRBJ1-1, is NAGVMQNPRHLVRRRGQEARLRCSPMKGHSHVYWYRQLPEEGLKFMVYLQKENIIDESGMPKERFSAEFPKEGPSILRIQQVVRGDSAAYFCASSRDRSNTEAFFGQGTRLTVV.

The chain is built from TRBV20-1 and TRBJ1-6; 8 bases are a match to TRBD1. In germline, CDR1 is DFQATT, CDR2 SNEGSKA (reference sequence). This CDR3 is 15 amino acids long. V was pared by 3 bases and J by 6 bases, with 7 bases of the junction left unmatched. The CDR3 DNA reads TGCAGTGCTAGTCCCGGACAGGGCCCTAATTCACCCCTCCACTTT. This encodes CSASPGQGPNSPLHF.

As concerns this clonotype: This may stem from a read error, because a much larger clone lies one nucleotide away. This chain uses TRBV9 with TRBJ2-5, with a weak D call TRBD1 (7 bases). V lost 7 bases, J lost 5 bases, and 21 bases lay in between. The germline V gene has CDR1 SGDLS and CDR2 YYNGEE. This CDR3 is built from 15 residues. CDR3 in amino acids: CASGAGQMKWETQYF. CDR3 DNA sequence: TGTGCCAGCGGCGCGGGACAGATGAAATGGGAGACCCAGTACTTC.

Remarks on this clonotype: A much larger clone differs from this one at a single base, so this may be a read error. The chain is built from TRBV6-1 and TRBJ2-7; 9 bases fit TRBD1. This CDR3 contains 13 residues. From germline, CDR1 is MNHNS and CDR2 SASEGT. The CDR3 sequence: CAGRWGQGYEQYF. The CDR3 DNA follows: TGTGCCGGCAGATGGGGACAGGGCTACGAGCAGTACTTC.

This clonotype was found many times. CDR3 loop: CASSPREVETQYF. The CDR3 nucleotides are TGTGCCAGCAGCCCGCGGGAGGTCGAGACCCAGTACTTC. The gene calls are TRBV2 and TRBJ2-5; TRBD2 aligns across 8 bases. The CDR3 sequence is 13 residues long. The V and J ends lost 6 bases and 5 bases, in that order; junction bases with no gene match: 5. Germline values: CDR1 SNHLY, CDR2 FYNNEI.

CDR3 DNA: TGTGCCAGCAGTTTTTATAAGGGTGTTCAGCCCCAGCATTTT. Translating gives CASSFYKGVQPQHF. This sequence joins TRBV28 and TRBJ1-5; unclear D gene. Trimming stripped 3 bases from V and 6 bases from J, with 12 bases between. The germline CDR1 and CDR2 sequences are MDHEN and SYDVKM. This CDR3 contains 14 residues.

This clonotype occurred many times. The chain joins TRBV27 to TRBJ2-7, with 9 positions matching TRBD1. The CDR3 contains 14 residues. J gave up 9 bases and V 5 bases, and 11 bases lay outside the gene matches. Per the germline V gene, CDR1 is MNHEY and CDR2 is SMNVEV (reference sequence). The CDR3 protein is CASSPRTGASVQYF. The CDR3 DNA reads TGTGCCAGCAGTCCACGGACAGGGGCCTCGGTGCAGTACTTC.

For this clonotype: Being one base from a much bigger clone, this may be a read error. This chain joins TRBV28 and TRBJ2-7; D gene uncertain. The CDR3 covers 14 residues. Germline V lookup: CDR1 MDHEN, CDR2 SYDVKM. Trimming left V 5 bases short and J 6 bases short, with 17 bases between. The CDR3 region is CASSRGPRECEQYF. CDR3 DNA sequence: TGTGCCAGCAGTCGCGGACCCAGAGAATGCGAGCAGTACTTC.

This clonotype was observed at least ten times. The gene calls are TRBV6-1 and TRBJ2-2; TRBD2 matches 7 bases. The ends lost 5 bases at V and 6 bases at J; junction bases unmatched: 6. The CDR3 contains 14 residues. Germline V gives CDR1 MNHNS, CDR2 SASEGT. The CDR3 sequence is CASSRAGVAGELFF. CDR3 DNA sequence: TGTGCCAGCAGTAGGGCGGGAGTAGCCGGGGAGCTGTTTTTT.

This clonotype was counted once. At one end the junction does not follow the germline gene, possibly because of a read error. The rearrangement links TRBV7-2 to TRBJ2-1; a possible D gene is TRBD2 (6 bases). The CDR3 has 15 amino acids. Germline loops: CDR1 SGHTA, CDR2 FQGNSA. The CDR3 DNA is TGTGCCAGCACCTTAGGTGGGCTAGCGAACAATGAGCAGTTCTTC. It translates to CASTLGGLANNEQFF.

This clonotype was counted ten times or more. The chain uses TRBV12-3 or TRBV12-4 and TRBJ1-2; D remains unclear. There are 14 residues in the CDR3. V lost 3 bases and J lost 0, with 8 bases in between. Written as DNA, the CDR3 is TGTGCCAGCAGTTTCCCGGGAACTAACTATGGCTACACCTTC. Translated, it gives CASSFPGTNYGYTF.

This clonotype has a handful of counts. Possible read error: a much larger clone is one base away. The rearrangement links TRBV7-9 to TRBJ2-5; a weak D match, TRBD1 (5 bases). Germline loops: CDR1 SEHNR, CDR2 FQNEAQ (reference sequence). The CDR3 has 14 amino acids. The CDR3 coding sequence is TGTGCCAGCAGCCCCGAGACAGTCCCAGAGACCCGGTACTTC. This translates into CASSPETVPETRYF.